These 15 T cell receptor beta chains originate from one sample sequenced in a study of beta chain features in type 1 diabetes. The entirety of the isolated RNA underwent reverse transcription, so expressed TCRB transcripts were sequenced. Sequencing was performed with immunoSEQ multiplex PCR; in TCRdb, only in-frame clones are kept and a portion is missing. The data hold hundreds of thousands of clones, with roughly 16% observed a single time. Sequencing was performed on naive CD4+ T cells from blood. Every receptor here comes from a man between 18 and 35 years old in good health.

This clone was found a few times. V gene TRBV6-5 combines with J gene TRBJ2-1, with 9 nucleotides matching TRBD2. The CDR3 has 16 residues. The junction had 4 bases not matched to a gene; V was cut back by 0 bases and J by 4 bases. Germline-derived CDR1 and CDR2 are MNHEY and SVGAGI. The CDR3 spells CASSYSSGRIYNEQFF. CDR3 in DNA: TGTGCCAGCAGTTACTCGAGCGGGAGGATTTACAATGAGCAGTTCTTC.

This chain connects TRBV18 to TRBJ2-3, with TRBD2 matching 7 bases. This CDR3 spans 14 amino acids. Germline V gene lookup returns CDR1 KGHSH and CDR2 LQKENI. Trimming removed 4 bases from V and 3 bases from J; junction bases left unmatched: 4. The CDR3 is CASSRVSGTDTQYF. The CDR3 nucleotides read TGTGCCAGCTCACGGGTTAGCGGGACAGATACGCAGTATTTT. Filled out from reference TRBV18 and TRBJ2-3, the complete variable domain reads NAGVMQNPRHLVRRRGQEARLRCSPMKGHSHVYWYRQLPEEGLKFMVYLQKENIIDESGMPKERFSAEFPKEGPSILRIQQVVRGDSAAYFCASSRVSGTDTQYFGPGTRLTVL.

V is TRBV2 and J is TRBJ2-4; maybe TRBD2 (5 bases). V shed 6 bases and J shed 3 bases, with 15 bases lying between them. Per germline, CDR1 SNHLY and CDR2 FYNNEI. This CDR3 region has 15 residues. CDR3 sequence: CASRDPAGVKNIQYF. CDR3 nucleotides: TGTGCCAGCAGGGACCCGGCGGGCGTCAAAAACATTCAGTACTTC.

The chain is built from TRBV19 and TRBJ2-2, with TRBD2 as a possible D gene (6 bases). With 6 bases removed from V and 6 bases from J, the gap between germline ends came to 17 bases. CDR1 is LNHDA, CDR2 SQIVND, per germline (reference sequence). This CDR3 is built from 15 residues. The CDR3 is CASRRSGRTAGELFF. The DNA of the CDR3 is TGTGCCAGTAGGCGTTCGGGGAGGACGGCCGGGGAGCTGTTTTTT.

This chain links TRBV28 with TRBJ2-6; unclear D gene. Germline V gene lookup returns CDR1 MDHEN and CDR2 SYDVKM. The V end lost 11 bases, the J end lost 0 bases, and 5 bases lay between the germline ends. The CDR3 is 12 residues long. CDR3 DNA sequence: TGTGCCGTGGACTCTGGGGCCAACGTCCTGACTTTC. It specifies CAVDSGANVLTF.

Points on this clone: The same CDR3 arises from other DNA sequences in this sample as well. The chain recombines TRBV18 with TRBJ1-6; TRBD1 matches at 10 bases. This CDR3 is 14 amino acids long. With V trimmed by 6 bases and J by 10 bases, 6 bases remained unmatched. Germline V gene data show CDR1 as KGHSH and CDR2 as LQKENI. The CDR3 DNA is TGTGCCAGCTCCCCGGGACAGGGGACCTCACCCCTCCACTTT. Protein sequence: CASSPGQGTSPLHF.

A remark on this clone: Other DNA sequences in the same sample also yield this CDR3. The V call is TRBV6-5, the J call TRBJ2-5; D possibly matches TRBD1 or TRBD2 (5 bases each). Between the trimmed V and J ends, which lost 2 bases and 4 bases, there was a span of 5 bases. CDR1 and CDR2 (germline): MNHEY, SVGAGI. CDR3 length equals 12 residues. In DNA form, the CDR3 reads TGTGCCAGCAGTTACGGGGGAGAGACCCAGTACTTC. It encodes CASSYGGETQYF.

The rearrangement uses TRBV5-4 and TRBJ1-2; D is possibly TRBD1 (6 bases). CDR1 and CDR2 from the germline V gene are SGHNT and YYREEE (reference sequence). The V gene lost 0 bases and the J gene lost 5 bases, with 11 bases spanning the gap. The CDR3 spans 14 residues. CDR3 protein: CASSLGAGEYGYTF. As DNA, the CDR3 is TGTGCCAGCAGCTTGGGGGCAGGGGAGTATGGCTACACCTTC.

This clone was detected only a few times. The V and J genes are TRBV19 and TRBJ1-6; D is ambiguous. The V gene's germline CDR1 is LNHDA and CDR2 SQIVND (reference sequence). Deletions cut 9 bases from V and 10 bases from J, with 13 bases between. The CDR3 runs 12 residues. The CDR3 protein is CARVLGGSPLHF. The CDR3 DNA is TGTGCCAGAGTCCTCGGAGGGTCACCCCTCCACTTT.

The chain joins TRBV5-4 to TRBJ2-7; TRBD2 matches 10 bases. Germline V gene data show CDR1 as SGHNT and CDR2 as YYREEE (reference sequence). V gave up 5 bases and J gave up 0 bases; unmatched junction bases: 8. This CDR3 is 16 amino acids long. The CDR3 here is CASRKGTSESSYEQYF. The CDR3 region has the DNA TGTGCCAGCAGAAAAGGGACTAGCGAGAGCTCCTACGAGCAGTACTTC.

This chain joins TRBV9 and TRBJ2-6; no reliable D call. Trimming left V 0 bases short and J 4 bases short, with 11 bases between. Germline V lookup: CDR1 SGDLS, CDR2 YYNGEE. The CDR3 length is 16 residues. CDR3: CASSVEGGTGANVLTF. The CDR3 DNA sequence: TGTGCCAGCAGCGTAGAAGGTGGTACCGGGGCCAACGTCCTGACTTTC.

In nucleotides, the CDR3 is TGTGCCAGCAGTACAGGGTCCGAGCAGTACTTC. Translated, it gives CASSTGSEQYF. J is TRBJ2-7 and V is TRBV6-5; weak D call: TRBD1 (6 bases). The V gene's germline CDR1 is MNHEY and CDR2 SVGAGI. The CDR3 runs to 11 residues. Trimming removed 5 bases at V and 6 bases at J, with 8 bases between.

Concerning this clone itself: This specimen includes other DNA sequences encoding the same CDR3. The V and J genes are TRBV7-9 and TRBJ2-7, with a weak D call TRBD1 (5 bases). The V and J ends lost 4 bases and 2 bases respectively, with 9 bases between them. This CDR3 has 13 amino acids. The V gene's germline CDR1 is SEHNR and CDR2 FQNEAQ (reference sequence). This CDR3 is CASSSTVTYEQYF. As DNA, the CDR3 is TGTGCCAGCAGCTCGACAGTTACCTACGAGCAGTACTTC. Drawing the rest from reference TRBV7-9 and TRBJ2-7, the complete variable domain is DTGVSQNPRHKITKRGQNVTFRCDPISEHNRLYWYRQTLGQGPEFLTYFQNEAQLEKSRLLSDRFSAERPKGSFSTLEIQRTEQGDSAMYLCASSSTVTYEQYFGPGTRLTVT.

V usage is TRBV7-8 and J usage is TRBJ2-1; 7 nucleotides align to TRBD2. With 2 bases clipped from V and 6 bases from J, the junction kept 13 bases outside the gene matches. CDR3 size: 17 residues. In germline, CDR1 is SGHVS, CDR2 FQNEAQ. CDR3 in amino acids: CASSLSSGLVSVNEQFF. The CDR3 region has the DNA TGTGCCAGCAGCTTATCATCCGGACTAGTCTCGGTCAATGAGCAGTTCTTC.

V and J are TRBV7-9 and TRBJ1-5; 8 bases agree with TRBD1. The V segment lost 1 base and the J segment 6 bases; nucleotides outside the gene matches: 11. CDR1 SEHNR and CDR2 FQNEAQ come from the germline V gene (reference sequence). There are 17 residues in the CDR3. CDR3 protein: CASSLEQLDRAFQPQHF. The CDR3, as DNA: TGTGCCAGCAGCTTAGAGCAGCTGGACAGGGCCTTTCAGCCCCAGCATTTT.